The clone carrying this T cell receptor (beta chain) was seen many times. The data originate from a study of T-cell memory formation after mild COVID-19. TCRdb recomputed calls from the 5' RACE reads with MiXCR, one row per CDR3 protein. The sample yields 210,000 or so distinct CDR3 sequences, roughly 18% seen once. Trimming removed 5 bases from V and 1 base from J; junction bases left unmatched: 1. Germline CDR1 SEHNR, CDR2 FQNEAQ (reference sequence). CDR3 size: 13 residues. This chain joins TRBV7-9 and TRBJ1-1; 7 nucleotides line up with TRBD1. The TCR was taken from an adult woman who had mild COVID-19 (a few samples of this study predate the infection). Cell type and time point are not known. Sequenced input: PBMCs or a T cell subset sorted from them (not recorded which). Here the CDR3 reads CASSRTGNTEAFF. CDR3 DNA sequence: TGTGCCAGCAGCCGGACAGGGAACACTGAAGCTTTCTTT. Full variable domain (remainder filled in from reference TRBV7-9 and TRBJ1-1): DTGVSQNPRHKITKRGQNVTFRCDPISEHNRLYWYRQTLGQGPEFLTYFQNEAQLEKSRLLSDRFSAERPKGSFSTLEIQRTEQGDSAMYLCASSRTGNTEAFFGQGTRLTVV.